These 7 T cell receptor beta chains were all obtained from the same sample, sequenced in a study of T cells in Graves' hyperthyroidism and ophthalmopathy. The investigators amplified TCR beta CDR3 regions from RNA transcripts. The primer set for the first-round RT-PCR of the TCR CDR3 was HTBI. Via MiXCR, TCRdb re-called the multiplex PCR reads, giving one row per CDR3 protein. This repertoire shows approximately 600,000 distinct CDR3 sequences, less than 25% found once; its top ten account for around a third. The sample consisted of blood. These receptors were obtained from a man younger than 40 with Graves' ophthalmopathy.

The rearrangement uses TRBV20-1 and TRBJ2-1; TRBD2 agrees at 8 bases. The V and J ends lost 0 bases and 8 bases, in that order; junction bases with no gene match: 9. Germline V gene sequence: CDR1 DFQATT, CDR2 SNEGSKA (reference sequence). The CDR3 is made up of 15 amino acids. The CDR3 sequence is CSARDSGSLFDEQFF. Here the CDR3 DNA reads TGCAGTGCTAGAGACAGCGGGAGCCTCTTCGATGAGCAGTTCTTC.

This clonotype has a handful of counts. In DNA, the CDR3 is TGTGCCAGCAGACGGACAGGGGACGGCTACACCTTC. This translates into CASRRTGDGYTF. The chain is built from TRBV12-3 or TRBV12-4 and TRBJ1-2; 9 nucleotides match TRBD1. V gave up 6 bases and J gave up 8 bases; unmatched junction bases: 4. The CDR3 covers 12 residues.

This clonotype was counted at least ten times. V is TRBV28 and J is TRBJ2-5, with D perhaps matching TRBD1 (5 bases). Germline V lookup: CDR1 MDHEN, CDR2 SYDVKM. The CDR3 has 16 amino acids. V lost 2 bases and J lost 4, with 17 bases in between. The CDR3 reads CASSLGEVKGRETQYF. DNA of the CDR3: TGTGCCAGCAGTTTAGGTGAAGTAAAGGGGCGAGAGACCCAGTACTTC.

The V call is TRBV19, the J call TRBJ2-1; maybe TRBD1 (6 bases). The CDR3 totals 15 residues. Trimming pared 6 bases from V and 6 bases from J, leaving 18 bases between. Germline V lookup: CDR1 LNHDA, CDR2 SQIVND (reference sequence). The CDR3 reads CASRTGQLSGNEQFF. For the CDR3, the DNA is TGTGCCAGTAGGACCGGACAGTTAAGCGGCAATGAGCAGTTCTTC.

J is TRBJ2-7 and V is TRBV27, with D possibly being TRBD1 (6 bases). Germline CDR1 and CDR2: MNHEY and SMNVEV (reference sequence). V was cut by 4 bases and J by 4 bases, with 17 bases left in between. The CDR3 spans 15 residues. The CDR3: CASSSGAGKLYEQYF. CDR3 nucleotides: TGTGCCAGCAGTTCAGGGGCAGGGAAGTTATACGAGCAGTACTTC.

There are a few counts of this clonotype. The chain combines TRBV2 with TRBJ2-1, with TRBD1 matching 8 bases. The CDR3 is made up of 16 amino acids. The V gene end was trimmed by 4 bases and the J gene end by 8 bases; junction bases not matched to a gene: 13. CDR1 is SNHLY and CDR2 is FYNNEI in the germline V gene. The CDR3, as DNA: TGTGCCAGCAGTGCGGGACAGGTGCCCCCCGGGCATGAGCAGTTCTTC. Protein product: CASSAGQVPPGHEQFF.

This clonotype was counted between two and nine times. The chain uses TRBV5-1 and TRBJ1-1; D is undetermined. The CDR3 is 14 amino acids. Trimming removed 4 bases from V and 3 bases from J, with 13 bases in between. The V gene's germline CDR1 is SGHRS and CDR2 YFSETQ. As DNA, the CDR3 is TGCGCCAGCAGCCCTCTTGGCAGTTACACTGAAGCTTTCTTT. Amino acids: CASSPLGSYTEAFF. The full variable domain, its missing parts supplied by reference TRBV5-1 and TRBJ1-1, is KAGVTQTPRYLIKTRGQQVTLSCSPISGHRSVSWYQQTPGQGLQFLFEYFSETQRNKGNFPGRFSGRQFSNSRSEMNVSTLELGDSALYLCASSPLGSYTEAFFGQGTRLTVV.